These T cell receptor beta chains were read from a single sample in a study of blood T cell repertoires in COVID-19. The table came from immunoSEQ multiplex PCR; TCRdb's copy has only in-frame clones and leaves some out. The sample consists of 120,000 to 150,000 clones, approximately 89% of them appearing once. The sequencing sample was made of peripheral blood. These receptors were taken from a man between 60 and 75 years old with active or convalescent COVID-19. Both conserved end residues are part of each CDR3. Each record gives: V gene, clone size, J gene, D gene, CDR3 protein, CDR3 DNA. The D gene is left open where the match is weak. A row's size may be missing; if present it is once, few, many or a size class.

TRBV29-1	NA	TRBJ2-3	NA	CSVKRGTASTDTQYF	TGCAGCGTTAAACGCGGGACAGCCAGCACAGATACGCAGTATTTT
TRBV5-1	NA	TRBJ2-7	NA	CASSSGPTDTYEQYF	TGCGCCAGCAGCAGTGGCCCAACCGATACCTACGAGCAGTACTTC
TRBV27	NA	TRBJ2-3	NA	CASSLSKGVFATDTQYF	TGTGCCAGCAGTTTATCGAAGGGGGTTTTCGCCACAGATACGCAGTATTTT
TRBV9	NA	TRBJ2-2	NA	CASSDLTGELFF	TGTGCCAGCAGCGATCTCACCGGGGAGCTGTTTTTT
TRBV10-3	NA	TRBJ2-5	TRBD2	CAISESTSSGSRETQYF	TGTGCCATCAGTGAGTCGACGTCTAGCGGGAGTAGGGAGACCCAGTACTTC
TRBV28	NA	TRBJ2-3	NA	CASSSDQGWTDTQYF	TGTGCCAGCAGTTCCGACCAGGGGTGGACAGATACGCAGTATTTT
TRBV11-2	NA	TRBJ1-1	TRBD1	CASSPGGRGLNTEAFF	TGTGCCAGCAGCCCAGGGGGCAGGGGGCTGAACACTGAAGCTTTCTTT
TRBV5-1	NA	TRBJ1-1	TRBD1	CASRSKQGVMNTEAFF	TGCGCCAGCAGGAGTAAACAGGGGGTGATGAACACTGAAGCTTTCTTT
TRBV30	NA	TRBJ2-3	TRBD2	CAWSVLGRSDTQYF	TGTGCCTGGAGTGTACTCGGGAGGTCAGATACGCAGTATTTT
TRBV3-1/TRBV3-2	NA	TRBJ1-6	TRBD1	CASSHGTDSQNSPLHF	TGTGCCAGCAGCCACGGGACAGATAGTCAAAATTCACCCCTCCACTTT
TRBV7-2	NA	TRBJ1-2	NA	CASSPSGDGGYTF	TGTGCTAGCAGCCCGTCGGGGGACGGAGGCTACACCTTC
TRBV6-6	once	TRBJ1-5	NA	CASNNPGYGNQPQHF	TGTGCCAGCAACAACCCGGGGTATGGCAATCAGCCCCAGCATTTT
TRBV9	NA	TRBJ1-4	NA	CASSVDGQREKLFF	TGTGCCAGCAGCGTAGACGGACAGAGAGAAAAACTGTTTTTT
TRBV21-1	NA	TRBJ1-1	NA	CASWGQPATEAFF	TGTGCCAGCTGGGGACAGCCAGCCACTGAAGCTTTCTTT
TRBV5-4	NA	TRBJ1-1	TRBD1	CASSLAGDSARGAFF	TGTGCCAGCAGTCTGGCAGGGGACAGTGCTCGCGGGGCTTTCTTT
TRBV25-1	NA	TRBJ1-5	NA	CASSETGFNQPQHF	TGTGCCAGCAGTGAGACAGGTTTCAATCAGCCCCAGCATTTT
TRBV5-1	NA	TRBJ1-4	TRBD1	CASSSRDRGEKLFF	TGCGCCAGCAGCTCCCGGGACAGGGGAGAAAAACTGTTTTTT
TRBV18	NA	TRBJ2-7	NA	CASSPTGSRGYEQYF	TGTGCCAGCTCACCGACAGGGAGCCGGGGGTACGAGCAGTACTTC
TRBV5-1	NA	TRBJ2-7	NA	CASSLGPIPYEQYF	TGCGCCAGCAGCTTGGGGCCGATCCCCTACGAGCAGTACTTC
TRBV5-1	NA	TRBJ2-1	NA	CASSLSDGEQFF	TGCGCCAGCAGCTTAAGTGACGGGGAGCAGTTCTTC
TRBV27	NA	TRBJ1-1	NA	CASSLWAGQGITEAFF	TGTGCCAGCAGTTTATGGGCCGGGCAGGGGATCACTGAAGCTTTCTTT
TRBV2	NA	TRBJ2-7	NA	CASSEGVQGTSSYEQYF	TGTGCCAGCAGTGAAGGGGTACAGGGAACGAGCTCCTACGAGCAGTACTTC
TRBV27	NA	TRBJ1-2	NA	CASSRQATRKSGYTF	TGTGCCAGCAGTAGACAGGCGACAAGGAAAAGTGGCTACACCTTC
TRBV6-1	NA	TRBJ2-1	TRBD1	CASSGTGYNEQFF	TGTGCCAGCAGCGGGACAGGTTACAATGAGCAGTTCTTC
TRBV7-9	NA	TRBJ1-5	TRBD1	CASSPGQGGNQPQHF	TGTGCCAGCAGCCCGGGACAGGGCGGCAATCAGCCCCAGCATTTT
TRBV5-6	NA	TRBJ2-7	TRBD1	CASSWGKSGTGEYF	TGTGCCAGCAGCTGGGGAAAATCCGGGACAGGGGAGTACTTC
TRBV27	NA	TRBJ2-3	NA	CASSSGTSTDTQYF	TGTGCCAGCAGTAGCGGAACTAGCACAGATACGCAGTATTTT
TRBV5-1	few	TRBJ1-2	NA	CASSLGPEDYGYTF	TGCGCCAGCAGCCTGGGACCCGAGGACTATGGCTACACCTTC
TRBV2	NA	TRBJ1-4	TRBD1	CASNGGQALFF	TGTGCCAGCAACGGAGGACAGGCCCTGTTTTTT
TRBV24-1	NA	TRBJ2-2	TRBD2	CATSEPSGGTGELFF	TGTGCCACCAGTGAACCGAGCGGGGGCACCGGGGAGCTGTTTTTT
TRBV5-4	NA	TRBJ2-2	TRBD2	CASSLMLAGGTGELFF	TGTGCCAGCAGCTTGATGCTAGCGGGAGGCACCGGGGAGCTGTTTTTT
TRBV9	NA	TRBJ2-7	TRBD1	CASSVGGRGDRGPYEQYF	TGTGCCAGCAGCGTAGGAGGAAGGGGTGACAGGGGCCCTTACGAGCAGTACTTC
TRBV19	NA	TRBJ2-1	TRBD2	CASSSGGRLINEQFF	TGTGCCAGTAGTTCGGGCGGGAGGTTAATCAATGAGCAGTTCTTC
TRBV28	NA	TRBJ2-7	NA	CASSPRRVEQYF	TGTGCCAGCAGCCCAAGACGGGTCGAGCAGTACTTC
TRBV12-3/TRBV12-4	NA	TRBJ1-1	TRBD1	CASSWDRTTEAFF	TGTGCCAGCAGTTGGGACAGGACCACTGAAGCTTTCTTT
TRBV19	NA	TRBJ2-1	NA	CASDAGNSGHNEQFF	TGTGCCAGTGACGCAGGGAATAGCGGCCACAATGAGCAGTTCTTC